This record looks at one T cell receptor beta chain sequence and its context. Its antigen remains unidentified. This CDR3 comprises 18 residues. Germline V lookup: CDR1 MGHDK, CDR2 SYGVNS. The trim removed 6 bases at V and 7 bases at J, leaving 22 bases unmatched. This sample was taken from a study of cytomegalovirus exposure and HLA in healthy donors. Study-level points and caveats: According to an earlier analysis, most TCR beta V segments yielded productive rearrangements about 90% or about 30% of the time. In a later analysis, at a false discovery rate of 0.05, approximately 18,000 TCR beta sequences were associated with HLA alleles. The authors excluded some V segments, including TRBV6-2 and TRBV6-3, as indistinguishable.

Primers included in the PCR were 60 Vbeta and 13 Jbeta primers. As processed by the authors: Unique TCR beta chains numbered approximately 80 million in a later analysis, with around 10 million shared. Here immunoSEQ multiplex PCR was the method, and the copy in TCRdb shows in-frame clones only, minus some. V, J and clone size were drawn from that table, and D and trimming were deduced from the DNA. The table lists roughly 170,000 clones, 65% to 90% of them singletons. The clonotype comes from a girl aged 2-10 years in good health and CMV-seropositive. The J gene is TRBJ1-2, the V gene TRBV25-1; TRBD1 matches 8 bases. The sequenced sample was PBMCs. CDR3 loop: CASSPGRTGKKFEFGYTF. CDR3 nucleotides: TGTGCCAGCAGCCCCGGGCGGACAGGGAAAAAGTTTGAATTTGGCTACACCTTC.